The 21 T cell receptor beta chains below all came from one sample that was sequenced in a study of T cell responses to AZD1222 COVID-19 vaccine. Data came from immunoSEQ multiplex PCR; TCRdb stores just in-frame clones and leaves some out. This table holds roughly 260,000 clones, over 85% found once. The sequencing here drew on peripheral blood, taken on day 0 of AZD1222 vaccination. The receptor source for this set is an adult in good health.

The V and J genes are TRBV9 and TRBJ1-1; TRBD1 matches 7 bases. Germline V gives CDR1 SGDLS, CDR2 YYNGEE. The CDR3 is made up of 16 amino acids. The V segment lost 4 bases and the J segment 3 bases; nucleotides outside the gene matches: 12. CDR3 DNA sequence: TGTGCCAGCAGCTCCTCCGGGAGACAGGGAGACACTGAAGCTTTCTTT. Translated, it gives CASSSSGRQGDTEAFF.

V gene TRBV4-3 combines with J gene TRBJ2-7, with D tentatively TRBD1 or TRBD2 (5 bases each). Trimming cost V 3 bases and J 2 bases, with 11 bases left between them. The CDR3 totals 14 residues. Germline V gene sequence: CDR1 LGHNA, CDR2 YSLEER. The CDR3 protein is CASSHGADTYEQYF. CDR3 bases: TGCGCCAGCAGCCACGGGGCGGATACCTACGAGCAGTACTTC.

Concerning this clone itself: The same CDR3 also results from other DNA sequences found in this sample. The V call is TRBV3-1 (or the pseudogene TRBV3-2), the J call TRBJ2-1, with 11 bases lining up with TRBD2. Germline CDR1 reads LGHDT; CDR2 reads YNNKEL (reference sequence). This CDR3 is built from 15 residues. The junction had 4 bases not matched to a gene; V was cut back by 1 base and J by 8 bases. The CDR3 DNA reads as TGTGCCAGCAGCCAAGGGCTAGCGGGGGGCTATGAGCAGTTCTTC. Its translation: CASSQGLAGGYEQFF.

The chain couples TRBV3-1 (or the pseudogene TRBV3-2) to TRBJ2-7; D may be TRBD2 (5 bases). Germline CDR1 is LGHDT and CDR2 is YNNKEL (reference sequence). V was shortened by 1 base and J by 6 bases, with 13 bases between the two germline ends. This CDR3 contains 14 residues. The CDR3 region has the DNA TGTGCCAGCAGCCAAGTTGGACTCGACTCCGAGCAGTACTTC. It yields the protein CASSQVGLDSEQYF.

This clone was detected once. This chain uses TRBV4-1 with TRBJ2-7; 9 bases align to TRBD1. The length of the CDR3 is 15 residues. V was clipped by 6 bases and J by 2 bases; unmatched bases: 8. Germline assignment: CDR1 MGHRA and CDR2 YSYEKL. DNA for the CDR3: TGCGCCAGCAGTGCGGGACAGGGATCCACCTACGAGCAGTACTTC. This sequence encodes CASSAGQGSTYEQYF.

V is TRBV7-2 and J is TRBJ2-1; no reliable D call. CDR1 SGHTA and CDR2 FQGNSA come from the germline V gene. V was pared by 3 bases and J by 6 bases, with 9 bases between. The length of the CDR3 is 13 residues. The CDR3 sequence is CASSFLNGNEQFF. DNA for the CDR3: TGTGCCAGCAGCTTCCTCAACGGCAATGAGCAGTTCTTC.

This chain links TRBV2 with TRBJ2-1; D is perhaps TRBD1 (5 bases). V was pared by 1 base and J by 10 bases, with 5 bases between. The CDR3 runs to 11 residues. CDR1 SNHLY and CDR2 FYNNEI come from the germline V gene. CDR3 sequence (DNA): TGTGCCAGCAGTGAAGACAGGGAGCAGTTCTTC. Residues: CASSEDREQFF.

J is TRBJ2-1 and V is TRBV14; TRBD2 matches 7 bases. The length of the CDR3 is 14 residues. Germline values: CDR1 SGHDN, CDR2 FVKESK. The V segment lost 2 bases and the J segment 4 bases; nucleotides outside the gene matches: 2. In nucleotides, the CDR3 is TGTGCCAGCAGCCAAACTAGCGTATACAATGAGCAGTTCTTC. Translation: CASSQTSVYNEQFF. Together with reference TRBV14 and TRBJ2-1, the CDR3 gives the full variable domain: EAGVTQFPSHSVIEKGQTVTLRCDPISGHDNLYWYRRVMGKEIKFLLHFVKESKQDESGMPNNRFLAERTGGTYSTLKVQPAELEDSGVYFCASSQTSVYNEQFFGPGTRLTVL.

This sequence joins TRBV2 and TRBJ1-3; D not certain. Trimming took off 2 bases at V and 0 bases at J, with 8 bases between the two ends. Germline values: CDR1 SNHLY, CDR2 FYNNEI. The length of the CDR3 is 15 residues. The CDR3 here is CASSENIFSGNTIYF. The CDR3, as DNA: TGTGCCAGCAGTGAAAACATATTCTCTGGAAACACCATATATTTT.

The chain recombines TRBV25-1 with TRBJ1-6, with D unclear. V dropped 1 base and J dropped 0 bases, with 10 bases sitting between them. CDR3 size: 17 residues. Looked up from germline, CDR1 is MGHDK and CDR2 is SYGVNS. CDR3 bases: TGTGCCAGCAGTGAATCACAGACTGGCTCCTATAATTCACCCCTCCACTTT. This sequence encodes CASSESQTGSYNSPLHF.

This rearrangement joins TRBV19 to TRBJ1-1; a possible D gene is TRBD1 (5 bases). V was clipped by 5 bases and J by 2 bases, with 9 bases between them. The CDR3 is made up of 13 amino acids. The germline CDR1 and CDR2 sequences are LNHDA and SQIVND (reference sequence). CDR3 region: CASSRGANTEAFF. CDR3 bases: TGTGCCAGTAGTCGAGGGGCTAACACTGAAGCTTTCTTT.

The chain is built from TRBV9 and TRBJ2-3, with a possible D match to TRBD1 (6 bases). V lost 0 bases, J lost 1 base, and 12 bases lay in between. From germline, CDR1 is SGDLS and CDR2 YYNGEE. This CDR3 is built from 16 residues. The DNA of the CDR3 is TGTGCCAGCAGCGTAGAACAGGGCATACGCACAGATACGCAGTATTTT. It codes for CASSVEQGIRTDTQYF.

This clone was counted once. CDR3 nucleotides: TGTGCCACCAGTGATCCCCGCAGGGGAGCTTTCGACGAGCAGTACTTC. Encoded protein: CATSDPRRGAFDEQYF. The V gene is TRBV24-1, the J gene TRBJ2-7; a weak D match, TRBD1 (6 bases). This CDR3 comprises 16 residues. Germline lookup yields CDR1 KGHDR and CDR2 SFDVKD. V lost 3 bases to trimming and J lost 5 bases, with 19 bases between them.

The rearrangement uses TRBV7-2 and TRBJ2-7, with D perhaps matching TRBD1 (6 bases). CDR3 length: 12 amino acids. V was shortened by 5 bases and J by 6 bases, with 11 bases between the two germline ends. CDR1 is SGHTA and CDR2 is FQGNSA in the germline V gene. In nucleotides, the CDR3 is TGTGCCAGCAGCCTGGCAGGGGCCGAGCAGTACTTC. It codes for CASSLAGAEQYF. Using reference TRBV7-2 and TRBJ2-7 for the parts outside the CDR3, the full variable domain is GAGVSQSPSNKVTEKGKDVELRCDPISGHTALYWYRQSLGQGLEFLIYFQGNSAPDKSGLPSDRFSAERTGGSVSTLTIQRTQQEDSAVYLCASSLAGAEQYFGPGTRLTVT.

The V gene is TRBV5-1, the J gene TRBJ2-2; D is possibly TRBD1 (5 bases). Between the trimmed V and J ends, which lost 4 bases and 0 bases, there was a span of 7 bases. Looked up from germline, CDR1 is SGHRS and CDR2 is YFSETQ. The CDR3 extends over 14 amino acids. Here the CDR3 reads CASSGASNTGELFF. DNA of the CDR3: TGCGCCAGCAGCGGGGCCTCGAACACCGGGGAGCTGTTTTTT.

Only one count was recorded for this clone. V gene TRBV7-8 combines with J gene TRBJ2-6, with D possibly being TRBD1 (6 bases). CDR3 length: 15 residues. The V end was cut by 4 bases, the J end by 4 bases, with 11 bases between. CDR1 and CDR2 from the germline V gene are SGHVS and FQNEAQ. CDR3 amino acids: CASSYTGLGANVLTF. As DNA, the CDR3 is TGTGCCAGCAGCTATACAGGGTTGGGGGCCAACGTCCTGACTTTC.

This chain connects TRBV7-3 to TRBJ1-1; no definite D call. This CDR3 contains 14 residues. CDR1 and CDR2 from the germline V gene are SGHTA and FQGTGA. The ends were cut back, 2 bases at V and 3 bases at J, with 10 bases in the middle. As DNA, the CDR3 is TGTGCCAGCAGCTTACGGGGTGGGGACACTGAAGCTTTCTTT. It codes for CASSLRGGDTEAFF.

This clone has only a few counts. The chain carries TRBV11-2 and TRBJ2-4; perhaps TRBD2 as D (6 bases). Germline V lookup: CDR1 SGHAT, CDR2 FQNNGV. Trimming took off 4 bases at V and 8 bases at J, with 18 bases between the two ends. The CDR3 loop spans 15 amino acids. The CDR3 DNA reads as TGTGCCAGCAGCTCACAAGCAGGACCGGGGGACATTCAGTACTTC. It codes for CASSSQAGPGDIQYF.

In its sample, this clone was seen once. The V and J genes are TRBV6-5 and TRBJ1-4; no clear D. V was shortened by 2 bases and J by 10 bases, with 8 bases between the two germline ends. Germline values: CDR1 MNHEY, CDR2 SVGAGI. The CDR3 is 12 amino acids. In DNA, the CDR3 is TGTGCCAGCAGTTACGGTGGTGGAAAACTGTTTTTT. Its protein product is CASSYGGGKLFF.

The chain links TRBV28 to TRBJ1-5; weak D call: TRBD1 (5 bases). Germline V gene lookup returns CDR1 MDHEN and CDR2 SYDVKM. The CDR3 is 16 residues long. Trimming stripped 5 bases from V and 0 bases from J, with 14 bases between. The CDR3 DNA sequence: TGTGCCAGCAGTCCCGGGGGTGGGCATAGCAATCAGCCCCAGCATTTT. Its protein product is CASSPGGGHSNQPQHF.

The chain is built from TRBV6-6 and TRBJ2-3, with TRBD1 matching 9 bases. The CDR3 contains 15 residues. J was trimmed by 4 bases and V by 5 bases; bases with no gene match: 7. The V gene's germline CDR1 is MNHNY and CDR2 SVGAGI (reference sequence). This chain's CDR3 is CASSSRDRVPDTQYF. CDR3 nucleotides: TGTGCCAGCAGTAGCCGGGACAGGGTCCCAGATACGCAGTATTTT.